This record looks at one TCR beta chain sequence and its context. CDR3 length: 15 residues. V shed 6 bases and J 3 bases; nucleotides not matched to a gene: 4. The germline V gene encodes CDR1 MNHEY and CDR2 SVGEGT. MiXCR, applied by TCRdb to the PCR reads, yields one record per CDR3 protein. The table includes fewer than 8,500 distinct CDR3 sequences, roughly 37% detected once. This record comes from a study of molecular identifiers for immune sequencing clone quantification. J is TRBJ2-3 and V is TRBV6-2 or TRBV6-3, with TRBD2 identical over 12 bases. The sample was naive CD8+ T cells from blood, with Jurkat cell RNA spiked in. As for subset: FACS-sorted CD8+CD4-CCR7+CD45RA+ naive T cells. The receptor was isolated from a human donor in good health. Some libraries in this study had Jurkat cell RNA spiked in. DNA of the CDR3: TGTGCCAGCAGCCTGACTAGCGGGAGAACAGATACGCAGTATTTT. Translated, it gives CASSLTSGRTDTQYF.